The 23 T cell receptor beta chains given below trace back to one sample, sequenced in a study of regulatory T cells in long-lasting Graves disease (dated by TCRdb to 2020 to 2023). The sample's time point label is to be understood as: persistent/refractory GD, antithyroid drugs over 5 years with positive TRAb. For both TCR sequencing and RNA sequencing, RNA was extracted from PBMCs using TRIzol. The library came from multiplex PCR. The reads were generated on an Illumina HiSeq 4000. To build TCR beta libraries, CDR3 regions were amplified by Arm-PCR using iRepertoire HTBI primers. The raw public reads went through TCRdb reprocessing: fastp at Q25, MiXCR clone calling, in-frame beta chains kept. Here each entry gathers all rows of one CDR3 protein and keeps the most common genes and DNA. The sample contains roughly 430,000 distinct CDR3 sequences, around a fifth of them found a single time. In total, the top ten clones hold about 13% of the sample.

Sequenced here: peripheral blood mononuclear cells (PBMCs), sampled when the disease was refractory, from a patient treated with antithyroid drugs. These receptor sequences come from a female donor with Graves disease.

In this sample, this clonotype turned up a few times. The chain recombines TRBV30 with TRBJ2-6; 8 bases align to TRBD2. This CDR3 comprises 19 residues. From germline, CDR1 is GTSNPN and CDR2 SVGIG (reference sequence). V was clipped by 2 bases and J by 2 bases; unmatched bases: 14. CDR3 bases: TGTGCCTGGAGTCCCCTTGAGGAGCGGGGGAGGGCTGGGGCCAACGTCCTGACTTTC. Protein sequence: CAWSPLEERGRAGANVLTF.

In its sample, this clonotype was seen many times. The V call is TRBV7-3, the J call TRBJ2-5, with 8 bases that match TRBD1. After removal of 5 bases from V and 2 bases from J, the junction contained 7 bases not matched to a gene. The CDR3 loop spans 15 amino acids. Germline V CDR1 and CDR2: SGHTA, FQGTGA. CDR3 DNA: TGTGCCAGCAGCCAAACAGGGGGGACACAAGAGACCCAGTACTTC. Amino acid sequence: CASSQTGGTQETQYF. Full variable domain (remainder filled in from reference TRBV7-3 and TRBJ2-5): GAGVSQTPSNKVTEKGKYVELRCDPISGHTALYWYRQSLGQGPEFLIYFQGTGAADDSGLPNDRFFAVRPEGSVSTLKIQRTERGDSAVYLCASSQTGGTQETQYFGPGTRLLVL.

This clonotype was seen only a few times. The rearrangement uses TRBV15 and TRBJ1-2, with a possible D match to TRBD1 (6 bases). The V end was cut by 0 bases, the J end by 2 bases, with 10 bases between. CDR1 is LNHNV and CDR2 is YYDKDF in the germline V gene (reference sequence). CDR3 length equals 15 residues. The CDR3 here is CATSRETGTNYGYTF. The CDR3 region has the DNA TGTGCCACCAGCAGAGAAACAGGGACCAACTATGGCTACACCTTC.

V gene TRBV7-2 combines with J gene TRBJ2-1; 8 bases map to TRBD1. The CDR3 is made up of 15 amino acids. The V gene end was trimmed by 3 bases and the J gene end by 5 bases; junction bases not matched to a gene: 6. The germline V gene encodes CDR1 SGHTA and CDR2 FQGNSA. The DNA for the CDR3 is TGTGCCAGCAGCTTCATGGACAGGGCGAACAATGAGCAGTTCTTC. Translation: CASSFMDRANNEQFF.

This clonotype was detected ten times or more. DNA of the CDR3: TGTGCCAGCAGTGCCGCGGACAGTTTAAACACCATATATTTT. It is translated as CASSAADSLNTIYF. This rearrangement joins TRBV28 to TRBJ1-3, with a weak D call TRBD1 (6 bases). Germline V gene sequence: CDR1 MDHEN, CDR2 SYDVKM. With 5 bases removed from V and 6 bases from J, the gap between germline ends came to 14 bases. This CDR3 comprises 14 residues.

In DNA form, the CDR3 reads TGCAGTGCTAGAGATTCGCAGGAAAGAAAGTATGGCTACACCTTC. Its translation is CSARDSQERKYGYTF. V usage is TRBV20-1 and J usage is TRBJ1-2; no clear D gene. CDR1 and CDR2 from the germline V gene are DFQATT and SNEGSKA (reference sequence). Trimming stripped 0 bases from V and 5 bases from J, with 16 bases between. The length of the CDR3 is 15 residues.

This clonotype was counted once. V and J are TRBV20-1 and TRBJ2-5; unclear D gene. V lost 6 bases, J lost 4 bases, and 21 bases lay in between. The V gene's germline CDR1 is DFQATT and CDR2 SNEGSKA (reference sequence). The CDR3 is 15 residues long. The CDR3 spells CSAPPSGYLGETQYF. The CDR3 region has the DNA TGCAGTGCCCCCCCGTCGGGCTACCTGGGAGAGACCCAGTACTTC.

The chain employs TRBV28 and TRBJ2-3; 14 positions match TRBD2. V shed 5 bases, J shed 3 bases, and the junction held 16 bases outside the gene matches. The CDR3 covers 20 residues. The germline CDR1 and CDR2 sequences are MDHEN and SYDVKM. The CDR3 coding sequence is TGTGCCAGCAGTCGTAGGATCGGACTAGCGGGAGGTATCGGGACAGATACGCAGTATTTT. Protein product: CASSRRIGLAGGIGTDTQYF.

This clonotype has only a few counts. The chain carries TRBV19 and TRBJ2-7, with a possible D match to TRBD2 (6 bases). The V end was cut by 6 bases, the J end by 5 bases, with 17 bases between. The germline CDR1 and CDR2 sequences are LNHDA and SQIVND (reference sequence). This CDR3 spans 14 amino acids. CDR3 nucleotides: TGTGCCAGTAGCCCGTCGGGTAGCGGTAACGAGCAGTACTTC. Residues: CASSPSGSGNEQYF.

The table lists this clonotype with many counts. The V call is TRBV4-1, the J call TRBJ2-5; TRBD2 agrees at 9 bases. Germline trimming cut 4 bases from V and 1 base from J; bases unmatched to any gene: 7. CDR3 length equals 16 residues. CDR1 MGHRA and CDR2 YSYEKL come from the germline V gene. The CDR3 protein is CASSPMGGRAQETQYF. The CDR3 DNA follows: TGCGCCAGCAGCCCGATGGGCGGGAGGGCCCAAGAGACCCAGTACTTC.

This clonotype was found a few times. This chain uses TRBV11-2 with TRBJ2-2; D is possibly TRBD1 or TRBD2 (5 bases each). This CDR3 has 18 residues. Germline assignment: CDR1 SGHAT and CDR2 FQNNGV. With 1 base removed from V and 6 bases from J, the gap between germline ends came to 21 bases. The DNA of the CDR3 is TGTGCCAGCAGCTTAGCTTCGGGGCGGCGAAGAGGGGCCGGGGAGCTGTTTTTT. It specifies CASSLASGRRRGAGELFF.

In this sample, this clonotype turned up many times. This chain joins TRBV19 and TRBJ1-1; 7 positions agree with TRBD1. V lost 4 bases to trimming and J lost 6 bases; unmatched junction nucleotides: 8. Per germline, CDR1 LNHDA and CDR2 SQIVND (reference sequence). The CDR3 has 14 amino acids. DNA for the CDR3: TGTGCCAGTAGTACCGGGACAGCCACCCCTGAAGCTTTCTTT. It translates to CASSTGTATPEAFF.

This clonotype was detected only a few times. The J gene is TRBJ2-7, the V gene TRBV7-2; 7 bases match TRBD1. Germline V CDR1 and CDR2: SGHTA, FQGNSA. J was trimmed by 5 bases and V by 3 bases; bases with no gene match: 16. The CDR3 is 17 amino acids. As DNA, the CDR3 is TGTGCCAGCAGCTTCATCCCCCCGGGACAGCGTGACGACGAGCAGTACTTC. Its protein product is CASSFIPPGQRDDEQYF.

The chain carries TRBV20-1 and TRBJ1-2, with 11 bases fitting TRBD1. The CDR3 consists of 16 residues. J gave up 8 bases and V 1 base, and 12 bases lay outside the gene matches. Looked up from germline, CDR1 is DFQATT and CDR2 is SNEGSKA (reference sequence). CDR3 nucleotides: TGCAGTGCTAGAGCCCCAGCAGGACAGGGGGCGCACGGCTACACCTTC. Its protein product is CSARAPAGQGAHGYTF.

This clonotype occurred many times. CDR3 coding DNA: TGTGCCAGCAGTAAAAAGTGGGGCAAAAACATTCAGTACTTC. As protein: CASSKKWGKNIQYF. V gene TRBV28 combines with J gene TRBJ2-4; no definite D call. Germline assignment: CDR1 MDHEN and CDR2 SYDVKM. V lost 5 bases and J 3 bases, leaving 11 bases between the germline ends. This CDR3 contains 14 residues.

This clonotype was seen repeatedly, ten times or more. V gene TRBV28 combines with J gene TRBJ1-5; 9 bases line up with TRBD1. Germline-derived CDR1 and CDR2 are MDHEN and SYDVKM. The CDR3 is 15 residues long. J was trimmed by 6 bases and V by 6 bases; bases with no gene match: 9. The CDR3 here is CASSYQTGGSQPQHF. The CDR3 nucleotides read TGTGCCAGCAGCTACCAGACAGGGGGATCTCAGCCCCAGCATTTT.

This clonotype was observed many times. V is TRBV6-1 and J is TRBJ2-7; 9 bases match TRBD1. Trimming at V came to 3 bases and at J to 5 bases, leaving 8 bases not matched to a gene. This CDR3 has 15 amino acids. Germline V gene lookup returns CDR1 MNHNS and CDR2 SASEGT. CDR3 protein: CASSDPGQGRDEQYF. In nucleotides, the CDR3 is TGTGCCAGCAGTGACCCGGGACAGGGCCGCGACGAGCAGTACTTC.

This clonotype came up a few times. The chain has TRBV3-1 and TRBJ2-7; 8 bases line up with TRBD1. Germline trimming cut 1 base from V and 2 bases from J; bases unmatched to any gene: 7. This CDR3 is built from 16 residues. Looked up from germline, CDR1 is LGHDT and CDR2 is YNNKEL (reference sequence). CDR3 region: CASSQVGGTGPYEQYF. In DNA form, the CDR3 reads TGTGCCAGCAGCCAAGTCGGCGGGACAGGACCCTACGAGCAGTACTTC.

The CDR3 region has the DNA TGCAGTGCTAGACCCGAAGGAGGGGGTGATCAGCCCCAGCATTTT. The encoded protein is CSARPEGGGDQPQHF. The chain joins TRBV20-1 to TRBJ1-5; D perhaps matches TRBD1 (6 bases). V dropped 2 bases and J dropped 5 bases, with 16 bases sitting between them. Germline CDR1 and CDR2: DFQATT and SNEGSKA (reference sequence). This CDR3 is 15 amino acids long.

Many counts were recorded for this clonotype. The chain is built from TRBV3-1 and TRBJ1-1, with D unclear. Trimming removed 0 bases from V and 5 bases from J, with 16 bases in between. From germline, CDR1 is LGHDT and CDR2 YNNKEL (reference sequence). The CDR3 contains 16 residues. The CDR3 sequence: CASSQEADLSGTEAFF. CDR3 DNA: TGTGCCAGCAGCCAAGAAGCGGACTTGTCGGGTACTGAAGCTTTCTTT.

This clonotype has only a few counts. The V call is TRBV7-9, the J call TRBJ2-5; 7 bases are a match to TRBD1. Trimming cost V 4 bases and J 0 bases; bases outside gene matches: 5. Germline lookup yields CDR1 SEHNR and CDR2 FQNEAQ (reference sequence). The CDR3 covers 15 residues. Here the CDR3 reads CASSSGDRDQETQYF. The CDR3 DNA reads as TGTGCCAGCAGCTCCGGAGACAGGGACCAAGAGACCCAGTACTTC.

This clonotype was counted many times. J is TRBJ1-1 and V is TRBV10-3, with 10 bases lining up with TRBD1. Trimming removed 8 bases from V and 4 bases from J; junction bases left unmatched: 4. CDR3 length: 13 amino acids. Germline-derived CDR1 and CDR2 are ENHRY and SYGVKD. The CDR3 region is CAIRQGAGTEAFF. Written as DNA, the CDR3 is TGTGCCATCCGACAGGGGGCGGGCACTGAAGCTTTCTTT.

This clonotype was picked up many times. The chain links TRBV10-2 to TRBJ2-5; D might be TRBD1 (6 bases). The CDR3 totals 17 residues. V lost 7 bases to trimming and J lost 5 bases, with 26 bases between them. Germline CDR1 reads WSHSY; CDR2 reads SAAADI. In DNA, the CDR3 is TGCGCCAGCAACTTCGAGGCCCGGGACATTGGGGGCGAGACCCAGTACTTC. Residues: CASNFEARDIGGETQYF.